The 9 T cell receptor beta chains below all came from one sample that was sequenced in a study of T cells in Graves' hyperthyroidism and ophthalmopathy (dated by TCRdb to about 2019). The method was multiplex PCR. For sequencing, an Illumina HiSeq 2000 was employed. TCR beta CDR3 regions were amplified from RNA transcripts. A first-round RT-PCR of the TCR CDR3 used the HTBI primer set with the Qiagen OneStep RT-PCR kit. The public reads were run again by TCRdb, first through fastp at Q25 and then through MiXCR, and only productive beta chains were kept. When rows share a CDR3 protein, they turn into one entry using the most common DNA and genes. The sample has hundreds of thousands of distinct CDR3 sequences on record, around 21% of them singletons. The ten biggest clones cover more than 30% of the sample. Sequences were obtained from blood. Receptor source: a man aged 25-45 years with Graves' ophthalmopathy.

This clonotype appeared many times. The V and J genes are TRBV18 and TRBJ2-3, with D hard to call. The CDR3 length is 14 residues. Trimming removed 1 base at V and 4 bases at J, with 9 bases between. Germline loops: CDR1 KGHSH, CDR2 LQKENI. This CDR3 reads CASSPRHGSDTQYF. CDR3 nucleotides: TGTGCCAGCTCACCACGCCATGGGTCAGATACGCAGTATTTT. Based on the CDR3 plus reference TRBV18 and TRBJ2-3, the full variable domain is NAGVMQNPRHLVRRRGQEARLRCSPMKGHSHVYWYRQLPEEGLKFMVYLQKENIIDESGMPKERFSAEFPKEGPSILRIQQVVRGDSAAYFCASSPRHGSDTQYFGPGTRLTVL.

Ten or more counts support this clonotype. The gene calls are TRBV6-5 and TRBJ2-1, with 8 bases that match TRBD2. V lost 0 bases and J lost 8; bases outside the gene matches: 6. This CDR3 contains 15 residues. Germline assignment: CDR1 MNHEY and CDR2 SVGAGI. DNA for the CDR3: TGTGCCAGCAGTTACTCTCCGGGAGGGCGGGATGAGCAGTTCTTC. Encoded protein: CASSYSPGGRDEQFF.

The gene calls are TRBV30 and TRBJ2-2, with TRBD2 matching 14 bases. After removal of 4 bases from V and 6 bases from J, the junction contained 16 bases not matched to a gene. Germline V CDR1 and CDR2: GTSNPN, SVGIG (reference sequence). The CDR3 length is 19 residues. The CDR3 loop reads CAWIPGLAGVQPPAGELFF. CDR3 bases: TGTGCCTGGATCCCGGGACTAGCGGGAGTCCAGCCACCGGCCGGGGAGCTGTTTTTT.

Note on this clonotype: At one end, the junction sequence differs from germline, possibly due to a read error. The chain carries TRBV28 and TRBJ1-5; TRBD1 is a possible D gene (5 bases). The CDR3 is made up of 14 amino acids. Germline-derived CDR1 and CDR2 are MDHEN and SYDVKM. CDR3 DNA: TGTGCCAGCAGTTCGACGTGGGGGGATCATCCCCAGCATTTT. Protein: CASSSTWGDHPQHF.

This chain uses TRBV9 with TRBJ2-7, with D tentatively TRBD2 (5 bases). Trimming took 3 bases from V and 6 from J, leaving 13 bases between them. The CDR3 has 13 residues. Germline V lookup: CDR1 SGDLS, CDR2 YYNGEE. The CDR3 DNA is TGTGCCAGCAGCGCCGCACTAGTGAGCGAGCAGTACTTC. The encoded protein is CASSAALVSEQYF.

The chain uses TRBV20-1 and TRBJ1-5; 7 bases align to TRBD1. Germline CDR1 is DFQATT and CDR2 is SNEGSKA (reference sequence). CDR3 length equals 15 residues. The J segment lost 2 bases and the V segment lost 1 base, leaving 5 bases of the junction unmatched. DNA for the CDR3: TGCAGTGCTAGAGGGCGGCAGGGGGGCAATCAGCCCCAGCATTTT. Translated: CSARGRQGGNQPQHF.

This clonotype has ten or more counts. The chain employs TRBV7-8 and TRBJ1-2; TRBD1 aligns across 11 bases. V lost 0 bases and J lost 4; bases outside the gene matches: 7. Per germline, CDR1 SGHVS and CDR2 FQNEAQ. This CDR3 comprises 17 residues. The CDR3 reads CASSLASGTGGVYGYTF. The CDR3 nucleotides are TGTGCCAGCAGCTTAGCTTCCGGGACAGGGGGTGTCTATGGCTACACCTTC.

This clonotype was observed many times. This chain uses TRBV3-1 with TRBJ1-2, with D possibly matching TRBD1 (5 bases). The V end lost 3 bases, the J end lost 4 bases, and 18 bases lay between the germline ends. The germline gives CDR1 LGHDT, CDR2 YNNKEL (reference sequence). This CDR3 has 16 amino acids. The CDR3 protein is CASSHEFGTDSYGYTF. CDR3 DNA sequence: TGTGCCAGCAGCCATGAGTTCGGGACGGACTCCTATGGCTACACCTTC. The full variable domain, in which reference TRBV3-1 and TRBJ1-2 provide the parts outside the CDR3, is DTAVSQTPKYLVTQMGNDKSIKCEQNLGHDTMYWYKQDSKKFLKIMFSYNNKELIINETVPNRFSPKSPDKAHLNLHINSLELGDSAVYFCASSHEFGTDSYGYTFGSGTRLTVV.

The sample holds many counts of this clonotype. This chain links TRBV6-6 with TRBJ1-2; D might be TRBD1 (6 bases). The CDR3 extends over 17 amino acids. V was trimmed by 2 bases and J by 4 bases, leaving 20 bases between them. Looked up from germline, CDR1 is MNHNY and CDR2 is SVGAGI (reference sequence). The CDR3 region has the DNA TGTGCCAGCAGTTACGCCACCCAGACAGGAAGACCCTATGGCTACACCTTC. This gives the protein CASSYATQTGRPYGYTF.